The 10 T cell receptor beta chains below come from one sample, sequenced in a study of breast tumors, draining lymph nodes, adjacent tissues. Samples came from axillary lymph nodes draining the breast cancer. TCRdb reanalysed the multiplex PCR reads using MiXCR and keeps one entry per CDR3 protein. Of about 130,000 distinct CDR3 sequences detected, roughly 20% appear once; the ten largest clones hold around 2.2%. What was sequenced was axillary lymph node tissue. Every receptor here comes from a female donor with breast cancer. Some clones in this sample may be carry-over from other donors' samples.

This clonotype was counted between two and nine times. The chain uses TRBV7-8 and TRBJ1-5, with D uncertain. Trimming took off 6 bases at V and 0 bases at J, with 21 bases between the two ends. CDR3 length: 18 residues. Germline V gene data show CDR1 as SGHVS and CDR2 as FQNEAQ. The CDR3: CASSQRGTWADSNQPQHF. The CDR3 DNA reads TGTGCCAGCAGTCAAAGAGGTACTTGGGCAGATAGCAATCAGCCCCAGCATTTT.

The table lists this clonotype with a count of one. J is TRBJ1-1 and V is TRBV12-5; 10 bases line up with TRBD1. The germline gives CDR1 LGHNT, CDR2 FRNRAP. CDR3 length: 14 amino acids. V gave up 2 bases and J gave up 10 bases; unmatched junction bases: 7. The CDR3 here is CASGLNPDRGLAFF. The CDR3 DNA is TGTGCTAGTGGTTTGAATCCGGACAGGGGGTTAGCTTTCTTT.

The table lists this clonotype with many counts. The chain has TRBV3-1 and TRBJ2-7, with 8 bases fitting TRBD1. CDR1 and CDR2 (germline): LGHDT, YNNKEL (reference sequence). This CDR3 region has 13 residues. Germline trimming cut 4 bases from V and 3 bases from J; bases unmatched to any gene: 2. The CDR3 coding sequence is TGTGCCAGCAGCCGGGACAGGTACTACGAGCAGTACTTC. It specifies CASSRDRYYEQYF.

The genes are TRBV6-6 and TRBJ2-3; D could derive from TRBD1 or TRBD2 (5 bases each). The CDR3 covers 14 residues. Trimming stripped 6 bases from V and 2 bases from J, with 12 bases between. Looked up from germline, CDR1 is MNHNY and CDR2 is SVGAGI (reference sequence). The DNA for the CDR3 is TGTGCCAGCAGGGGAGACAGACTCACAGATACGCAGTATTTT. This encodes CASRGDRLTDTQYF.

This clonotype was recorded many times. The CDR3 DNA reads as TGTGCCAGCAGCTTAGAGCAGGGTAACTATGGCTACACCTTC. It codes for CASSLEQGNYGYTF. The chain employs TRBV7-2 and TRBJ1-2; D may be TRBD1 (5 bases). V lost 1 base, J lost 1 base, and 7 bases lay in between. The CDR3 runs to 14 residues. CDR1 is SGHTA, CDR2 FQGNSA, per germline. The whole variable domain, filled in from reference TRBV7-2 and TRBJ1-2, reads GAGVSQSPSNKVTEKGKDVELRCDPISGHTALYWYRQSLGQGLEFLIYFQGNSAPDKSGLPSDRFSAERTGGSVSTLTIQRTQQEDSAVYLCASSLEQGNYGYTFGSGTRLTVV.

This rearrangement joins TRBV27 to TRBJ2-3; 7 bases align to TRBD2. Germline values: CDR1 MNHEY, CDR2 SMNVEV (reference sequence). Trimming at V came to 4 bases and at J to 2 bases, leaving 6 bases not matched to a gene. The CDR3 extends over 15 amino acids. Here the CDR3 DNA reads TGTGCCAGCAGTTCCGGGACTACCCTCACAGATACGCAGTATTTT. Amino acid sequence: CASSSGTTLTDTQYF.

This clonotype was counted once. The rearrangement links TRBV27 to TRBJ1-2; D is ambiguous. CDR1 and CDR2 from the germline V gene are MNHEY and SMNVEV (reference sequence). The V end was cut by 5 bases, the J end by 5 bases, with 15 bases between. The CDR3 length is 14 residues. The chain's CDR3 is CASSPRRGRYGYTF. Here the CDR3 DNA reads TGTGCCAGCAGTCCCCGACGGGGTCGGTATGGCTACACCTTC.

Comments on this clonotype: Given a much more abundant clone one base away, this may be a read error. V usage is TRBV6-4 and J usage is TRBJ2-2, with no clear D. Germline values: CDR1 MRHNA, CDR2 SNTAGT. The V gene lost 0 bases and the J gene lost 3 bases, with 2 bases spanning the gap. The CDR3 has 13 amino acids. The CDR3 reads CASSDSDTGELFF. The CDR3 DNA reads TGTGCCAGCAGTGACTCGGACACCGGGGAGCTGTTTTTT.

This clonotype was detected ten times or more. The CDR3 region has the DNA TGTGCCAGCACCGGGTCCCAAGGAGCCTACGAGCAGTACTTC. This codes for CASTGSQGAYEQYF. The chain recombines TRBV2 with TRBJ2-7, with unresolved D. Trimming cost V 7 bases and J 2 bases, with 15 bases left between them. The germline V gene encodes CDR1 SNHLY and CDR2 FYNNEI. The CDR3 sequence is 14 residues long.

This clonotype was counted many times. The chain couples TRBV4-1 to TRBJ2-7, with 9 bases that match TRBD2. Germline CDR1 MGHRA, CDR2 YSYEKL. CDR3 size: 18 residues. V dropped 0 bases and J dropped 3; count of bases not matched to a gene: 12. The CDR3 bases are TGCGCCAGCAGCCAAGAGGGCTTTAGCGGGAGAGGGGGCTACGAGCAGTACTTC. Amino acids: CASSQEGFSGRGGYEQYF.